The 16 T cell receptor beta chains reported below all come from one sample, sequenced in a study of post-analysis software for immune sequencing data. Their antigen targets remain unknown. cDNA libraries for TCR beta contained unique molecular identifiers. MiXCR was run by TCRdb on the PCR reads, yielding one entry per CDR3 protein. This table holds a few hundred thousand distinct CDR3 sequences, 30% to 40% found once. Points from the study as a whole: Relative to controls, patients had 4 or 5 TRBV segments at higher frequency, with TRBV5-6, TRBV5-1 and TRBV20-1 among these.

Specimen: blood. The receptors derive from a girl aged 2 to 17 with multiple sclerosis.

V usage is TRBV25-1 and J usage is TRBJ1-5; D is uncertain. V lost 10 bases and J 2 bases, leaving 9 bases between the germline ends. The CDR3 loop spans 12 amino acids. Per the germline V gene, CDR1 is MGHDK and CDR2 is SYGVNS. The CDR3 sequence: CATGNGNQPQHF. CDR3 nucleotides: TGTGCCACCGGGAACGGCAATCAGCCCCAGCATTTT.

CDR3 coding DNA: TGCAGCGTTTTCGGGACTGGGGCAGATACGCAGTATTTT. This sequence encodes CSVFGTGADTQYF. The J gene is TRBJ2-3, the V gene TRBV29-1, with D maybe TRBD2 (6 bases). Trimming stripped 5 bases from V and 4 bases from J, with 13 bases between. The germline CDR1 and CDR2 sequences are SQVTM and ANQGSEA. The CDR3 spans 13 residues.

This clonotype was observed a few times. The J gene is TRBJ2-1, the V gene TRBV5-1; TRBD1 aligns across 8 bases. Looked up from germline, CDR1 is SGHRS and CDR2 is YFSETQ. The CDR3 sequence is 16 residues long. V gave up 4 bases and J gave up 4 bases; unmatched junction bases: 10. The CDR3 coding sequence is TGCGCCAGCAGCATACAGACAGGGGCTTTTTACAATGAGCAGTTCTTC. Amino acid sequence: CASSIQTGAFYNEQFF.

The genes are TRBV19 and TRBJ2-1; possibly TRBD1 or TRBD2 for D (7 bases each). The CDR3 is 16 amino acids. The ends were cut back, 0 bases at V and 8 bases at J, with 17 bases in the middle. Looked up from germline, CDR1 is LNHDA and CDR2 is SQIVND (reference sequence). The CDR3 nucleotides are TGTGCCAGTAGTATAGACGCCAGGGGGGGTCGGGATGAGCAGTTCTTC. Translation gives CASSIDARGGRDEQFF.

The chain uses TRBV12-5 and TRBJ2-3; TRBD2 aligns across 14 bases. Germline-derived CDR1 and CDR2 are LGHNT and FRNRAP. V gave up 6 bases and J gave up 5 bases; unmatched junction bases: 4. This CDR3 is built from 15 residues. CDR3 DNA: TGTGCTAGTGGGGGACTAGCGGGGGCCGTAGATACGCAGTATTTT. Translated: CASGGLAGAVDTQYF.

The chain has TRBV12-3 or TRBV12-4 and TRBJ2-5; 14 bases map to TRBD2. The CDR3 contains 18 residues. Unmatched junction bases numbered 13, after V lost 5 bases and J lost 5 bases. The CDR3 coding sequence is TGTGCCAGCAGTGTCCCGGGACTAGCGGGGGACCCTCGGGAGACCCAGTACTTC. This codes for CASSVPGLAGDPRETQYF.

The sample holds many counts of this clonotype. The rearrangement joins TRBV20-1 to TRBJ1-5; D is perhaps TRBD1 (6 bases). V lost 2 bases and J lost 3, with 11 bases in between. From germline, CDR1 is DFQATT and CDR2 SNEGSKA (reference sequence). CDR3 length equals 14 residues. For the CDR3, the DNA is TGCAGTGCTAGACTTACAGGGCACAATCAGCCCCAGCATTTT. Residues: CSARLTGHNQPQHF.

This clonotype was counted at least ten times. This chain uses TRBV15 with TRBJ2-6; the D call may be TRBD1 or TRBD2 (5 bases each). The CDR3 runs to 18 residues. Deletions cut 0 bases from V and 0 bases from J, with 12 bases between. The germline gives CDR1 LNHNV, CDR2 YYDKDF (reference sequence). CDR3 nucleotides: TGTGCCACCAGCAGAGATGGTCGGGACCTCTCTGGGGCCAACGTCCTGACTTTC. It is translated as CATSRDGRDLSGANVLTF.

The V gene is TRBV7-2, the J gene TRBJ1-1; unclear D gene. The CDR3 is 15 amino acids. V lost 1 base and J lost 0, with 9 bases in between. The germline V gene has CDR1 SGHTA and CDR2 FQGNSA. In nucleotides, the CDR3 is TGTGCCAGCAGCTTAGTACTGGGGATGAACACTGAAGCTTTCTTT. It is translated as CASSLVLGMNTEAFF.

This clonotype was detected only a few times. This rearrangement joins TRBV4-2 to TRBJ1-1, with 9 bases aligning to TRBD1. The V gene end was trimmed by 4 bases and the J gene end by 3 bases; junction bases not matched to a gene: 3. Germline CDR1 is LGHNA and CDR2 is YNFKEQ. The CDR3 is 14 amino acids. The chain's CDR3 is CASSPGDRDTEAFF. The CDR3 coding sequence is TGTGCCAGCAGCCCTGGGGACAGGGACACTGAAGCTTTCTTT.

The CDR3, as DNA: TGCGCCAGCAGCTTGGGCGGGACAGGAGGCACTGAAGCTTTCTTT. Translated, it gives CASSLGGTGGTEAFF. This sequence joins TRBV5-1 and TRBJ1-1, with 8 bases matching TRBD1. CDR3 length: 15 residues. Germline V gene lookup returns CDR1 SGHRS and CDR2 YFSETQ. Trimming took 0 bases from V and 4 from J; bases not matched to a gene: 5.

This clonotype was observed a few times. J is TRBJ2-3 and V is TRBV10-3; 8 nucleotides line up with TRBD2. The CDR3 is 16 residues long. V shed 4 bases and J 4 bases; nucleotides not matched to a gene: 10. Germline V gene sequence: CDR1 ENHRY, CDR2 SYGVKD. CDR3 amino acids: CAISGISGTAADTQYF. In DNA form, the CDR3 reads TGTGCCATCAGTGGTATTAGCGGGACCGCAGCAGATACGCAGTATTTT.

The CDR3 DNA follows: TGTGCCAGCAGTGAGGGGGGGCAGGGAAGGGATACGCAGTATTTT. Translating it yields CASSEGGQGRDTQYF. This sequence joins TRBV25-1 and TRBJ2-3, with D possibly being TRBD2 (7 bases). The V end lost 3 bases, the J end lost 6 bases, and 16 bases lay between the germline ends. The CDR3 is 15 residues long. CDR1 and CDR2 from the germline V gene are MGHDK and SYGVNS.

The rearrangement joins TRBV12-3 or TRBV12-4 to TRBJ2-5, with D perhaps matching TRBD2 (8 bases). V shed 5 bases and J shed 2 bases, with 21 bases lying between them. The CDR3 has 17 residues. DNA of the CDR3: TGTGCCAGCAGTCTCGCCCGGGGGGGGACAGATCAAGAGACCCAGTACTTC. Translating gives CASSLARGGTDQETQYF.

J is TRBJ2-1 and V is TRBV20-1, with D maybe TRBD1 (6 bases). The CDR3 spans 14 residues. Trimming shortened V by 6 bases and J by 1 base, and 13 bases separated the two germline ends. Looked up from germline, CDR1 is DFQATT and CDR2 is SNEGSKA (reference sequence). The CDR3 DNA reads as TGCAGTGCCCAAACGGGGACATCCTACAATGAGCAGTTCTTC. This translates into CSAQTGTSYNEQFF.

This clonotype appeared once. The rearrangement links TRBV12-3 or TRBV12-4 to TRBJ1-4, with 9 nucleotides matching TRBD1. Trimming removed 5 bases from V and 3 bases from J; junction bases left unmatched: 10. This CDR3 contains 17 residues. CDR3 in amino acids: CASSQTRDRAPNEKLFF. CDR3 nucleotide sequence: TGTGCCAGCAGTCAAACCCGGGACAGGGCCCCTAATGAAAAACTGTTTTTT.